The rows below give T cell receptor beta chains drawn from one sample of a study of blood T cell repertoires in COVID-19. The table came from immunoSEQ multiplex PCR; TCRdb's copy has only in-frame clones and leaves some out. The sample comprises 52,000 or so clones, 90% to 95% of which are singletons, and around 10% rests with the top ten. The sample comprised peripheral blood. These receptors all stem from a woman of 80 years or more with acute or convalescent COVID-19. The CDR3 runs from the conserved cysteine through the conserved F or W. The order of the fields is D gene, clone size, CDR3 length, J gene, V gene, CDR3 DNA, CDR3 protein. The D gene is left open where the match is weak. Size is stated for part of the rows, as once, few or many counts, or as a class when the clone is expanded.

D gene: TRBD1
clone size: NA
CDR3 length: 14
J gene: TRBJ1-1
V gene: TRBV3-1/TRBV3-2
CDR3 DNA: TGTGCCAGCAGCCAAGAAGGACAGGGGCCTGAAGCTTTCTTT
CDR3 protein: CASSQEGQGPEAFF

D gene: TRBD1
clone size: NA
CDR3 length: 16
J gene: TRBJ1-2
V gene: TRBV5-1
CDR3 DNA: TGCGCCAGCAGCGCGGGGACAGGGGGTATAGGCTATGGCTACACCTTC
CDR3 protein: CASSAGTGGIGYGYTF

D gene: NA
clone size: NA
CDR3 length: 16
J gene: TRBJ2-1
V gene: TRBV10-1
CDR3 DNA: TGCGCCAAGGGGATTCGGGAGCTAGCCAAGGCCAATGAGCAGTTCTTC
CDR3 protein: CAKGIRELAKANEQFF

D gene: TRBD2
clone size: NA
CDR3 length: 15
J gene: TRBJ2-1
V gene: TRBV10-3
CDR3 DNA: TGTGCCATCAGCCCGGGACTAGGCCCTGGGAATGAGCAGTTCTTC
CDR3 protein: CAISPGLGPGNEQFF

D gene: TRBD1
clone size: NA
CDR3 length: 13
J gene: TRBJ2-1
V gene: TRBV30
CDR3 DNA: TGTGCTTGGACAGGGAAAACCTACAATGAGCAGTTCTTC
CDR3 protein: CAWTGKTYNEQFF

D gene: NA
clone size: NA
CDR3 length: 15
J gene: TRBJ2-1
V gene: TRBV30
CDR3 DNA: TGTGCCTGGAGTGTACCCGGAGGCTCCTACAATGAGCAGTTCTTC
CDR3 protein: CAWSVPGGSYNEQFF

D gene: NA
clone size: NA
CDR3 length: 15
J gene: TRBJ1-6
V gene: TRBV6-5
CDR3 DNA: TGTGCCAGCAGTTACATCAGGGCGAATAATTCACCCCTCCACTTT
CDR3 protein: CASSYIRANNSPLHF

D gene: NA
clone size: NA
CDR3 length: 12
J gene: TRBJ2-1
V gene: TRBV19
CDR3 DNA: TGTGCCAGTAGTCGACAGGTTAATGAGCAGTTCTTC
CDR3 protein: CASSRQVNEQFF

D gene: NA
clone size: NA
CDR3 length: 12
J gene: TRBJ2-1
V gene: TRBV10-3
CDR3 DNA: TGTGCCATCAGTGATGGCCTCAATGAGCAGTTCTTC
CDR3 protein: CAISDGLNEQFF

D gene: TRBD1
clone size: NA
CDR3 length: 14
J gene: TRBJ1-2
V gene: TRBV6-5
CDR3 DNA: TGTGCCAGCAGTTCCGACAGGGGACCGTATGGCTACACCTTC
CDR3 protein: CASSSDRGPYGYTF

D gene: NA
clone size: NA
CDR3 length: 13
J gene: TRBJ2-1
V gene: TRBV11-3
CDR3 DNA: TGTGCCAGCAGCTTAACTTCCTACAATGAGCAGTTCTTC
CDR3 protein: CASSLTSYNEQFF

D gene: TRBD2
clone size: NA
CDR3 length: 16
J gene: TRBJ2-7
V gene: TRBV6-2/TRBV6-3
CDR3 DNA: TGTGCCAGCAGTTCGGGACTAGCGGGGACATACTACGAGCAGTACTTC
CDR3 protein: CASSSGLAGTYYEQYF

D gene: TRBD1
clone size: NA
CDR3 length: 17
J gene: TRBJ1-5
V gene: TRBV30
CDR3 DNA: TGTGCCTGGAGTGAATGGGGATCCGGGACAGGGAATCAGCCCCAGCATTTT
CDR3 protein: CAWSEWGSGTGNQPQHF

D gene: NA
clone size: NA
CDR3 length: 14
J gene: TRBJ1-3
V gene: TRBV7-8
CDR3 DNA: TGTGCCAGCAGCTCGCAGTACTCTGGAAACACCATATATTTT
CDR3 protein: CASSSQYSGNTIYF

D gene: NA
clone size: NA
CDR3 length: 12
J gene: TRBJ1-1
V gene: TRBV19
CDR3 DNA: TGTGCCAGTAGTGGATCAGGTCGTGAAGCTTTCTTT
CDR3 protein: CASSGSGREAFF

D gene: NA
clone size: NA
CDR3 length: 15
J gene: TRBJ1-2
V gene: TRBV5-4
CDR3 DNA: TGTGCCAGCAGCCCGGGAGGCCTCCTCATCTATGGCTACACCTTC
CDR3 protein: CASSPGGLLIYGYTF

D gene: TRBD2
clone size: NA
CDR3 length: 17
J gene: TRBJ2-1
V gene: TRBV7-9
CDR3 DNA: TGTGCCAGCAGCCCCCGCGGGACTAGCGGGAGGGCCCCTGAGCAGTTCTTC
CDR3 protein: CASSPRGTSGRAPEQFF

D gene: NA
clone size: NA
CDR3 length: 15
J gene: TRBJ1-2
V gene: TRBV3-1/TRBV3-2
CDR3 DNA: TGTGCCAGCAGCCTAGGGGGGGCCTCCGGCTATGGCTACACCTTC
CDR3 protein: CASSLGGASGYGYTF

D gene: NA
clone size: once
CDR3 length: 13
J gene: TRBJ1-1
V gene: TRBV12-3/TRBV12-4
CDR3 DNA: TGTGCCAGCAGTTTACAGGGGAACACTGAAGCTTTCTTT
CDR3 protein: CASSLQGNTEAFF

D gene: TRBD1
clone size: NA
CDR3 length: 14
J gene: TRBJ2-7
V gene: TRBV11-1
CDR3 DNA: TGTGCCAGCAGCTCGCCGGGACAGTCCTACGAGCAGTACTTC
CDR3 protein: CASSSPGQSYEQYF

D gene: NA
clone size: NA
CDR3 length: 13
J gene: TRBJ2-7
V gene: TRBV19
CDR3 DNA: TGTGCCCCCGACCCCTCGGAAGGGGCCGAGCAGTACTTC
CDR3 protein: CAPDPSEGAEQYF

D gene: TRBD1
clone size: NA
CDR3 length: 19
J gene: TRBJ2-2
V gene: TRBV19
CDR3 DNA: TGTGCCAGTAGTGTCCCCCGGGACAGGGGGCCTCTTGGCACCGGGGAGTTGTTTTTT
CDR3 protein: CASSVPRDRGPLGTGELFF

D gene: TRBD1
clone size: once
CDR3 length: 16
J gene: TRBJ2-7
V gene: TRBV9
CDR3 DNA: TGTGCCAGCAGCGTAGGGGCAGGGGGCATCTCCTACGAGCAGTACTTC
CDR3 protein: CASSVGAGGISYEQYF

D gene: TRBD1
clone size: NA
CDR3 length: 14
J gene: TRBJ1-2
V gene: TRBV28
CDR3 DNA: TGTGCCAGCTCCCGAACGACAGGGAACTATGGCTACACCTTC
CDR3 protein: CASSRTTGNYGYTF

D gene: NA
clone size: NA
CDR3 length: 16
J gene: TRBJ2-3
V gene: TRBV18
CDR3 DNA: TGTGCCAGCTCACCTTCCCTTGGAGGGGCCCCAGATACGCAGTATTTT
CDR3 protein: CASSPSLGGAPDTQYF

D gene: NA
clone size: NA
CDR3 length: 14
J gene: TRBJ2-1
V gene: TRBV6-2/TRBV6-3
CDR3 DNA: TGTGCCAGCAGCTCACAAGGGGGAAGGAGTGAGCAGTTCTTC
CDR3 protein: CASSSQGGRSEQFF

D gene: TRBD1
clone size: NA
CDR3 length: 15
J gene: TRBJ1-5
V gene: TRBV6-5
CDR3 DNA: TGTGCCAGCAGTTTACAGGGGTATAGCAATCAGCCCCAGCATTTT
CDR3 protein: CASSLQGYSNQPQHF

D gene: NA
clone size: NA
CDR3 length: 13
J gene: TRBJ2-1
V gene: TRBV11-2
CDR3 DNA: TGTGCCAGCAGCTTTACGGGAGCGAATGAGCAGTTCTTC
CDR3 protein: CASSFTGANEQFF

D gene: NA
clone size: NA
CDR3 length: 12
J gene: TRBJ1-1
V gene: TRBV12-5
CDR3 DNA: TGTGCTAGTGGTACCTCAGACAGAGCAGCTTTCTTT
CDR3 protein: CASGTSDRAAFF

D gene: TRBD1
clone size: NA
CDR3 length: 18
J gene: TRBJ1-1
V gene: TRBV3-1/TRBV3-2
CDR3 DNA: TGTGCCAGCAGCCAAGATTGGGGACAGTATACCTTGAACACTGAAGCTTTCTTT
CDR3 protein: CASSQDWGQYTLNTEAFF

D gene: TRBD1
clone size: NA
CDR3 length: 17
J gene: TRBJ1-5
V gene: TRBV7-2
CDR3 DNA: TGTGCCAGCAGCTTAGTGGGAGGGCAGGGGGCAGGACAGCCCCAGCATTTT
CDR3 protein: CASSLVGGQGAGQPQHF

D gene: NA
clone size: once
CDR3 length: 11
J gene: TRBJ2-7
V gene: TRBV20-1
CDR3 DNA: TGCAGTGCTAGGGCCCTGGGGGGGCAGTACTTC
CDR3 protein: CSARALGGQYF

D gene: NA
clone size: NA
CDR3 length: 16
J gene: TRBJ2-1
V gene: TRBV6-6
CDR3 DNA: TGTGCCAGCAGTTACTCGAGTTTTAAGCGCGACAATGAGCAGTTCTTC
CDR3 protein: CASSYSSFKRDNEQFF

D gene: TRBD1
clone size: NA
CDR3 length: 15
J gene: TRBJ2-1
V gene: TRBV18
CDR3 DNA: TGTGCCAGCTCACCGCCGACAGGGGGAATGGATGAGCAGTTCTTC
CDR3 protein: CASSPPTGGMDEQFF

D gene: NA
clone size: NA
CDR3 length: 14
J gene: TRBJ2-7
V gene: TRBV5-1
CDR3 DNA: TGCGCCAGCAGCACCGACGGGAGCTCCTACGAGCAGTACTTC
CDR3 protein: CASSTDGSSYEQYF

D gene: TRBD1
clone size: NA
CDR3 length: 16
J gene: TRBJ2-5
V gene: TRBV11-3
CDR3 DNA: TGTGCCAGCAGCTTAGGGGACAGGGGGAAAGAAGAGACCCAGTACTTC
CDR3 protein: CASSLGDRGKEETQYF